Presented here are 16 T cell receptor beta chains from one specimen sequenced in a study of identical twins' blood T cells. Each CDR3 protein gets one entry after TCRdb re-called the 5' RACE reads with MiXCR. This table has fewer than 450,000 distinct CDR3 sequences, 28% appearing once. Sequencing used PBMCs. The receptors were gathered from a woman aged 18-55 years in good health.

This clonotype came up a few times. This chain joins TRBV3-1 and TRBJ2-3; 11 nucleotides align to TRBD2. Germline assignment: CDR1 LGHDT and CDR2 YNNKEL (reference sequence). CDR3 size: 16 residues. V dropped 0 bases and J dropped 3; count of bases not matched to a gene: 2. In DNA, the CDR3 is TGTGCCAGCAGCCAAGATCGACTAGCGGGGACAGATACGCAGTATTTT. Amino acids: CASSQDRLAGTDTQYF.

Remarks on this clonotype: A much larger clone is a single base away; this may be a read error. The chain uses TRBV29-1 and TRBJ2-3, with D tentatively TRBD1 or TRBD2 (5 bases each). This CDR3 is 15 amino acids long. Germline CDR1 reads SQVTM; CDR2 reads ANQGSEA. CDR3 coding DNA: TGCAGCGTTGAAGATAGGTCCGGGACCACAGATAGGCAGTATTTT. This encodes CSVEDRSGTTDRQYF.

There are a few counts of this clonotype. CDR3 sequence: CASSLAGVSNQPQHF. The CDR3 DNA sequence: TGTGCCAGCAGTTTAGCGGGGGTGAGCAATCAGCCCCAGCATTTT. The chain is built from TRBV28 and TRBJ1-5, with a weak D call TRBD1 (5 bases). Germline V gene sequence: CDR1 MDHEN, CDR2 SYDVKM. V was shortened by 2 bases and J by 1 base, with 9 bases between the two germline ends. CDR3 length equals 15 residues.

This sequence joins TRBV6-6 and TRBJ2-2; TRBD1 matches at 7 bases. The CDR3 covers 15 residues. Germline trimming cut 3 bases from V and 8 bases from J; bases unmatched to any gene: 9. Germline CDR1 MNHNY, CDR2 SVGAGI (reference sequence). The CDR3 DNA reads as TGTGCCAGCAGTTATATAGGGGGCGCCGCTGGGGAGCTGTTTTTT. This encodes CASSYIGGAAGELFF.

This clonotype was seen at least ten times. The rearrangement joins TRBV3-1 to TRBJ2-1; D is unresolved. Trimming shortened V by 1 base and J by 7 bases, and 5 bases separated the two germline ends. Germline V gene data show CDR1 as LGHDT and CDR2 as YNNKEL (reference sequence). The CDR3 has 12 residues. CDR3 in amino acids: CASSQGGNEQFF. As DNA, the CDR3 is TGTGCCAGCAGCCAAGGGGGTAATGAGCAGTTCTTC.

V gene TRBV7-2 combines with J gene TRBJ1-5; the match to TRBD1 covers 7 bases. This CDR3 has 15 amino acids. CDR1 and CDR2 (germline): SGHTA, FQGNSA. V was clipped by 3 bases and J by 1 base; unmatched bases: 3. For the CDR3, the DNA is TGTGCCAGCAGCTTTCAGGGGGTGAGCAATCAGCCCCAGCATTTT. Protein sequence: CASSFQGVSNQPQHF.

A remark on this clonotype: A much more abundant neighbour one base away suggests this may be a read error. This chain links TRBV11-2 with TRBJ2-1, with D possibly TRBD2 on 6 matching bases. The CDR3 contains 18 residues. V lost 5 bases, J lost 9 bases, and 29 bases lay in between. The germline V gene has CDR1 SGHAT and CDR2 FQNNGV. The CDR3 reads CASSLLATVRDRRSEQFF. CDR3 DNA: TGTGCCAGCAGCCTACTAGCTACTGTGCGGGACCGTCGGAGTGAGCAGTTCTTC.

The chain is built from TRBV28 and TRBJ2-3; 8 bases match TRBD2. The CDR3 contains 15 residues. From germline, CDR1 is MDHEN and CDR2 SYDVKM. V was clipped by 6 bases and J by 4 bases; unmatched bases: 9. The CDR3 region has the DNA TGTGCCAGCAGAGCAAGCGGGAGAGGCCCAGATACGCAGTATTTT. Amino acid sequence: CASRASGRGPDTQYF.

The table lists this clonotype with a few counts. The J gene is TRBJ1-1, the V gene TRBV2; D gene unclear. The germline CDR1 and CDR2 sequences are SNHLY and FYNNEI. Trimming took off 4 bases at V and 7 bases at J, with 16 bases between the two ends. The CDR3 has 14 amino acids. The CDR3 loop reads CASSVERQVGEAFF. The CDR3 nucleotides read TGTGCCAGCAGTGTAGAGCGGCAAGTCGGTGAAGCTTTCTTT.

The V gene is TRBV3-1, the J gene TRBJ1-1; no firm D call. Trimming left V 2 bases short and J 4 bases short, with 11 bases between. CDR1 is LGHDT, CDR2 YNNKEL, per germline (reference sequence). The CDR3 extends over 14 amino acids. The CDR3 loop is CASSQYGWSTEAFF. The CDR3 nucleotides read TGTGCCAGCAGCCAATATGGTTGGAGCACTGAAGCTTTCTTT.

Here the CDR3 DNA reads TGTGCCAGCAGCTTTGTTACCCTTTCGAGCGCCAACCAAGAGACCCAGTACTTC. Translation: CASSFVTLSSANQETQYF. The rearrangement uses TRBV7-9 and TRBJ2-5; D uncertain. The CDR3 contains 18 residues. Germline values: CDR1 SEHNR, CDR2 FQNEAQ (reference sequence). V gave up 3 bases and J gave up 0 bases, with 20 bases separating them.

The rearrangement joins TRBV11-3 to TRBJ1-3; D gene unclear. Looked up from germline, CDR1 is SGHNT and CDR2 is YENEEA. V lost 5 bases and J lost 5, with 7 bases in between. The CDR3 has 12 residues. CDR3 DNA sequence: TGTGCCAGCAGCCCTGGACGAAACACCATATATTTT. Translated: CASSPGRNTIYF.

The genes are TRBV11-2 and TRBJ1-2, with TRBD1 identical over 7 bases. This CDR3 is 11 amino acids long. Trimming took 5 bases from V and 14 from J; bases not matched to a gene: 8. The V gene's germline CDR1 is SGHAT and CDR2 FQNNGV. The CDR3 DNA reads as TGTGCCAGCAGCCGAACGACAGGGACAACCTTC. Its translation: CASSRTTGTTF.

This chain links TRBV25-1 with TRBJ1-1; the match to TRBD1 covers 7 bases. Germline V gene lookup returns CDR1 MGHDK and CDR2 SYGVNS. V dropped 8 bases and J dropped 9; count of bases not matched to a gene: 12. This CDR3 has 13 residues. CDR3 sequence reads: CASSAGQRRQAFF. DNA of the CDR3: TGTGCCAGCTCCGCGGGACAGCGGCGCCAAGCTTTCTTT.

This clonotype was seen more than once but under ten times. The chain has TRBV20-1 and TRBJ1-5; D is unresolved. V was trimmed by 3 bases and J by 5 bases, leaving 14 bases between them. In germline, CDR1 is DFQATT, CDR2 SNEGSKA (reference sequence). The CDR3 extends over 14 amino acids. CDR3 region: CSASTQAIDQPQHF. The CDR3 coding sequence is TGCAGTGCTAGTACGCAGGCGATTGATCAGCCCCAGCATTTT.

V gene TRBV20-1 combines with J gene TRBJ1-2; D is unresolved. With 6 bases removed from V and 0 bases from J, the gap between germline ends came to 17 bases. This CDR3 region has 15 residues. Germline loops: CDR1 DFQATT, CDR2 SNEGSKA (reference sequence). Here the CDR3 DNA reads TGCAGTGCCATACCGAGGATAGGAGCTAACTATGGCTACACCTTC. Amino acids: CSAIPRIGANYGYTF.